The rows below give T cell receptor beta chains drawn from one sample of a study of T cell changes during pregnancy in multiple sclerosis. Some clones are missing from TCRdb's copy, which holds only in-frame ones; the method was immunoSEQ multiplex PCR. The sample carries tens of thousands of clones, roughly nine tenths recorded once. The specimen was CD4+ T cells from peripheral blood mononuclear cells, collected in the first trimester of pregnancy. The receptors shown here come from a female donor with multiple sclerosis, enrolled in a pregnancy study. Both conserved end residues are part of each CDR3. Fields, in order: clone size, J gene, V gene, D gene, CDR3 protein, CDR3 DNA. D genes are given only for firm matches. Only some rows state a clone size, as once, few, many or a class for expanded clones.

clone size: -; J gene: TRBJ1-5; V gene: TRBV28; D gene: -; CDR3 protein: CASSLRQLISRPQHF; CDR3 DNA: TGTGCCAGCAGTTTACGACAGTTGATATCTAGGCCCCAGCATTTT
clone size: -; J gene: TRBJ2-7; V gene: TRBV5-1; D gene: TRBD2; CDR3 protein: CASSFSLGGRDYEQYF; CDR3 DNA: TGCGCCAGCAGCTTCAGTTTGGGCGGGAGGGATTACGAGCAGTACTTC
clone size: once; J gene: TRBJ1-2; V gene: TRBV30; D gene: TRBD1; CDR3 protein: CAWRMGRQGIYYGYTF; CDR3 DNA: TGCGCCTGGAGGATGGGGAGACAGGGGATTTACTATGGCTACACCTTC
clone size: -; J gene: TRBJ2-3; V gene: TRBV4-3; D gene: -; CDR3 protein: CASSQDFGPQGGDTQYF; CDR3 DNA: TGCGCCAGCAGCCAAGACTTTGGGCCCCAAGGGGGAGATACGCAGTATTTT
clone size: -; J gene: TRBJ2-1; V gene: TRBV6-1; D gene: -; CDR3 protein: CASSERDPSYNEQFF; CDR3 DNA: TGTGCCAGCAGTGAGCGGGACCCCTCCTACAATGAGCAGTTCTTC
clone size: -; J gene: TRBJ1-2; V gene: TRBV19; D gene: -; CDR3 protein: CASTYSGNGYTF; CDR3 DNA: TGTGCCAGTACCTACAGCGGGAACGGCTACACCTTC
clone size: once; J gene: TRBJ2-7; V gene: TRBV7-2; D gene: TRBD2; CDR3 protein: CASSSGLAAPTYEQYF; CDR3 DNA: TGTGCCAGCAGCTCCGGACTAGCGGCACCAACCTACGAGCAGTACTTC
clone size: -; J gene: TRBJ1-5; V gene: TRBV19; D gene: TRBD1; CDR3 protein: CASSITGGGPNQPQHF; CDR3 DNA: TGTGCCAGTAGTATAACTGGAGGGGGCCCAAATCAGCCCCAGCATTTT
clone size: -; J gene: TRBJ1-4; V gene: TRBV5-4; D gene: -; CDR3 protein: CASSLAEVRVPGEKLFF; CDR3 DNA: TGTGCCAGCAGCTTGGCCGAAGTAAGAGTTCCGGGTGAAAAACTGTTTTTT
clone size: -; J gene: TRBJ2-2; V gene: TRBV4-1; D gene: -; CDR3 protein: CASSQVVLASAGELFF; CDR3 DNA: TGCGCCAGCAGCCAAGTAGTTTTAGCTAGCGCCGGGGAGCTGTTTTTT
clone size: -; J gene: TRBJ2-7; V gene: TRBV9; D gene: TRBD1; CDR3 protein: CASSPGGTGGYEQYF; CDR3 DNA: TGTGCCAGCAGCCCAGGTGGGACAGGGGGCTACGAGCAGTACTTC
clone size: -; J gene: TRBJ2-5; V gene: TRBV11-2; D gene: TRBD2; CDR3 protein: CASSLGLAGVQETQYF; CDR3 DNA: TGTGCCAGCAGCTTAGGGTTAGCGGGAGTCCAAGAGACCCAGTACTTC
clone size: -; J gene: TRBJ1-2; V gene: TRBV29-1; D gene: -; CDR3 protein: CSVEWQNYGYTF; CDR3 DNA: TGCAGCGTTGAATGGCAGAACTATGGCTACACCTTC